These 26 T cell receptor beta chains originate from one sample sequenced in a study of blood T cells in healthy people across ages. The use of a sample-barcoded 5' primer and a J-beta primer mix characterized a second PCR of roughly 6 to 12 cycles. A single record per CDR3 protein comes from TCRdb applying MiXCR to the 5' RACE reads. The data contain about 1 million distinct CDR3 sequences, more than 40% of them singletons. Sequencing was performed on blood. The origin of the receptors is a woman aged 60-75 years in good health.

This sequence joins TRBV27 and TRBJ1-5; TRBD1 matches 7 bases. This CDR3 region has 13 residues. V lost 4 bases, J lost 5 bases, and 2 bases stayed unmatched. Germline-derived CDR1 and CDR2 are MNHEY and SMNVEV (reference sequence). The CDR3 DNA sequence: TGTGCCAGCAGTTGGGACAGCGATCAGCCCCAGCATTTT. As protein: CASSWDSDQPQHF.

V usage is TRBV27 and J usage is TRBJ2-7; unclear D gene. The CDR3 consists of 14 residues. Between the trimmed V and J ends, which lost 5 bases and 4 bases, there was a span of 15 bases. Germline lookup yields CDR1 MNHEY and CDR2 SMNVEV (reference sequence). CDR3 residues: CASSETGGMYEQYF. The CDR3 bases are TGTGCCAGCAGTGAGACCGGCGGAATGTACGAGCAGTACTTC.

The rearrangement uses TRBV12-3 or TRBV12-4 and TRBJ2-5; 11 nucleotides match TRBD2. The V gene end was trimmed by 6 bases and the J gene end by 11 bases; junction bases not matched to a gene: 17. The CDR3 runs to 16 residues. The CDR3 sequence is CASSPLLAGEYNEQYF. As DNA, the CDR3 is TGTGCCAGCAGCCCCCTACTAGCGGGAGAGTACAATGAGCAGTACTTC.

This clonotype was counted between two and nine times. This sequence joins TRBV29-1 and TRBJ2-7; 7 bases align to TRBD1. From germline, CDR1 is SQVTM and CDR2 ANQGSEA. Trimming removed 6 bases from V and 2 bases from J; junction bases left unmatched: 10. The CDR3 covers 14 residues. This chain's CDR3 is CSVEKQGRPYEQYF. The CDR3 DNA reads TGCAGCGTGGAGAAACAGGGGCGTCCCTACGAGCAGTACTTC.

The chain recombines TRBV3-1 with TRBJ2-5; D might be TRBD2 (6 bases). Trimming removed 3 bases from V and 0 bases from J, with 8 bases in between. This CDR3 has 14 residues. Germline V gene lookup returns CDR1 LGHDT and CDR2 YNNKEL (reference sequence). CDR3 sequence (DNA): TGTGCCAGCAGCCAGAGGACTAACCAAGAGACCCAGTACTTC. It specifies CASSQRTNQETQYF.

This sequence joins TRBV5-1 and TRBJ2-5; D uncertain. Germline V lookup: CDR1 SGHRS, CDR2 YFSETQ. V was cut by 2 bases and J by 2 bases, with 10 bases left in between. The CDR3 consists of 14 residues. The CDR3: CASSLEAAQETQYF. CDR3 nucleotides: TGCGCCAGCAGCTTAGAGGCAGCGCAAGAGACCCAGTACTTC. The complete variable domain, with remaining parts taken from reference TRBV5-1 and TRBJ2-5, reads KAGVTQTPRYLIKTRGQQVTLSCSPISGHRSVSWYQQTPGQGLQFLFEYFSETQRNKGNFPGRFSGRQFSNSRSEMNVSTLELGDSALYLCASSLEAAQETQYFGPGTRLLVL.

This clonotype came up once. The chain joins TRBV16 to TRBJ1-1; D ambiguous. Germline CDR1 is KGHSY and CDR2 is FQNENV. V lost 4 bases to trimming and J lost 4 bases, with 13 bases between them. The CDR3 totals 14 residues. CDR3 DNA: TGTGCCAGCAGCCCCGCCCGTGCGGGCACTGAAGCTTTCTTT. Translation: CASSPARAGTEAFF.

This clonotype was counted between two and nine times. This chain uses TRBV29-1 with TRBJ2-1; a weak D match, TRBD1 (7 bases). Trimming shortened V by 5 bases and J by 4 bases, and 12 bases separated the two germline ends. CDR3 length equals 13 residues. Germline CDR1 and CDR2: SQVTM and ANQGSEA. The CDR3 DNA sequence: TGCAGCGTTTCCCAGGGGGGATACAATGAGCAGTTCTTC. Encoded protein: CSVSQGGYNEQFF.

The gene calls are TRBV14 and TRBJ2-1, with 7 bases identical to TRBD2. The V and J ends lost 1 base and 6 bases, in that order; junction bases with no gene match: 6. The CDR3 sequence is 15 residues long. Per germline, CDR1 SGHDN and CDR2 FVKESK. In DNA form, the CDR3 reads TGTGCCAGCAGCCAAGGTAGCGGGTGGGTCAATGAGCAGTTCTTC. Translating gives CASSQGSGWVNEQFF.

V usage is TRBV27 and J usage is TRBJ2-1; TRBD1 matches at 9 bases. Germline V lookup: CDR1 MNHEY, CDR2 SMNVEV (reference sequence). The J segment lost 9 bases and the V segment lost 5 bases, leaving 14 bases of the junction unmatched. The CDR3 loop spans 16 amino acids. The CDR3 spells CASSKRQGRGQGEQFF. For the CDR3, the DNA is TGTGCCAGCAGTAAACGACAGGGGAGGGGACAGGGTGAGCAGTTCTTC.

This clonotype was observed a handful of times. The rearrangement joins TRBV10-3 to TRBJ1-1, with TRBD1 matching over 7 bases. The CDR3 runs to 17 residues. The V and J ends lost 6 bases and 1 base, in that order; junction bases with no gene match: 14. CDR1 and CDR2 (germline): ENHRY, SYGVKD. For the CDR3, the DNA is TGTGCCATCAGGGCACGTACTGGACAGGCCAAGAACACTGAAGCTTTCTTT. Translation: CAIRARTGQAKNTEAFF.

The V call is TRBV2, the J call TRBJ2-5; 7 bases are a match to TRBD2. CDR1 is SNHLY and CDR2 is FYNNEI in the germline V gene. V shed 7 bases and J 11 bases; nucleotides not matched to a gene: 16. This CDR3 has 14 residues. The CDR3 sequence: CASNVGGRGNEQYF. The CDR3 DNA follows: TGTGCCAGCAACGTTGGCGGGAGAGGCAATGAGCAGTACTTC.

This clonotype has ten or more counts. The CDR3 protein is CASSPGLAVMDTQYF. The CDR3 DNA is TGTGCCAGCAGCCCTGGACTAGCCGTCATGGATACGCAGTATTTT. The chain combines TRBV13 with TRBJ2-3; 8 bases fit TRBD2. The germline V gene encodes CDR1 PRHDT and CDR2 FYEKMQ (reference sequence). V lost 5 bases and J lost 6; bases outside the gene matches: 10. The CDR3 has 15 residues.

V gene TRBV30 combines with J gene TRBJ2-7, with D tentatively TRBD2 (6 bases). The length of the CDR3 is 13 residues. The ends were cut back, 4 bases at V and 0 bases at J, with 10 bases in the middle. Per the germline V gene, CDR1 is GTSNPN and CDR2 is SVGIG (reference sequence). CDR3 region: CAWKPSDSYEQYF. The CDR3 region has the DNA TGTGCCTGGAAGCCTAGCGACTCCTACGAGCAGTACTTC.

V is TRBV5-5 and J is TRBJ2-7; the match to TRBD1 covers 8 bases. Per germline, CDR1 SGHKS and CDR2 YYEKEE (reference sequence). V lost 3 bases to trimming and J lost 3 bases; unmatched junction nucleotides: 11. The length of the CDR3 is 16 residues. CDR3 in DNA: TGTGCCAGCAGCTGGAGGACAGGGTATGGGGACTACGAGCAGTACTTC. Translation gives CASSWRTGYGDYEQYF. The entire variable domain, with the rest obtained from reference TRBV5-5 and TRBJ2-7, is as follows: DAGVTQSPTHLIKTRGQQVTLRCSPISGHKSVSWYQQVLGQGPQFIFQYYEKEERGRGNFPDRFSARQFPNYSSELNVNALLLGDSALYLCASSWRTGYGDYEQYFGPGTRLTVT.

This clonotype is a singleton in its sample. This chain uses TRBV7-8 with TRBJ2-5, with 7 bases lining up with TRBD2. The end of the DNA fits TRBJ2-7 better, so the J call may be wrong. The CDR3 totals 14 residues. Germline V gives CDR1 SGHVS, CDR2 FQNEAQ. The CDR3 loop is CATSIAGSSYEQYF. Written as DNA, the CDR3 is TGTGCCACTTCAATAGCGGGTAGCTCCTACGAGCAGTACTTC.

The chain combines TRBV4-1 with TRBJ2-7; D remains unclear. Germline values: CDR1 MGHRA, CDR2 YSYEKL. V lost 2 bases, J lost 5 bases, and 10 bases lay in between. The CDR3 runs to 13 residues. DNA of the CDR3: TGCGCCAGCAGCCAATCCTACAGCGACGAGCAGTACTTC. Amino acids: CASSQSYSDEQYF.

In this sample, this clonotype turned up a few times. The chain joins TRBV7-9 to TRBJ2-7; the D gene is possibly TRBD1 (7 bases). The V gene's germline CDR1 is SEHNR and CDR2 FQNEAQ (reference sequence). The length of the CDR3 is 16 residues. The ends were cut back, 5 bases at V and 1 base at J, with 18 bases in the middle. The CDR3 here is CASSTDREAFSYEQYF. The CDR3 bases are TGTGCCAGCAGCACCGACAGGGAGGCTTTTTCCTACGAGCAGTACTTC.

J is TRBJ2-7 and V is TRBV6-6; D is unresolved. The CDR3 has 13 residues. Trimming left V 0 bases short and J 4 bases short, with 7 bases between. The germline gives CDR1 MNHNY, CDR2 SVGAGI (reference sequence). The CDR3, as DNA: TGTGCCAGCAGTTACTCTCTGGGATACGAGCAGTACTTC. It codes for CASSYSLGYEQYF.

In the case of this clonotype: The junction departs from the called germline gene at one end, perhaps through a read error. The chain carries TRBV9 and TRBJ2-2, with 8 nucleotides matching TRBD2. The CDR3 has 15 amino acids. Germline values: CDR1 SGDLS, CDR2 YYNGEE. This chain's CDR3 is CAGSGSGSNTGELFF. Here the CDR3 DNA reads TGTGCCGGCAGCGGAAGCGGGAGTAACACCGGGGAGCTGTTTTTT.

The rearrangement joins TRBV29-1 to TRBJ2-7, with D perhaps matching TRBD1 or TRBD2 (6 bases each). The germline CDR1 and CDR2 sequences are SQVTM and ANQGSEA. This CDR3 is built from 16 residues. Trimming took 7 bases from V and 2 from J, leaving 24 bases between them. For the CDR3, the DNA is TGCAGCGCCGAATTCGGGGAGGTTGGACAGACCTACGAGCAGTACTTC. It yields the protein CSAEFGEVGQTYEQYF.

The chain uses TRBV4-2 and TRBJ2-3, with TRBD2 as a possible D gene (7 bases). This CDR3 is 18 amino acids long. The V gene's germline CDR1 is LGHNA and CDR2 YNFKEQ. The V gene lost 3 bases and the J gene lost 1 base, with 20 bases spanning the gap. The CDR3 bases are TGTGCCAGCAGCCAGACCGGGACGGGGGCGGGAGGCACAGATACGCAGTATTTT. Amino acid sequence: CASSQTGTGAGGTDTQYF.

This chain joins TRBV14 and TRBJ1-1; a possible D gene is TRBD1 (5 bases). The CDR3 totals 15 residues. Deletions cut 1 base from V and 0 bases from J, with 9 bases between. Germline CDR1 reads SGHDN; CDR2 reads FVKESK. CDR3 coding DNA: TGTGCCAGCAGCCAAGCGGGGGAGGTGAACACTGAAGCTTTCTTT. Protein product: CASSQAGEVNTEAFF.

The table lists this clonotype with a few counts. The chain joins TRBV29-1 to TRBJ2-5; weak D call: TRBD2 (5 bases). The CDR3 runs 12 residues. Germline CDR1 is SQVTM and CDR2 is ANQGSEA. Trimming left V 4 bases short and J 4 bases short, with 10 bases between. The CDR3: CSVGGLVETQYF. CDR3 in DNA: TGCAGCGTTGGAGGGTTAGTAGAGACCCAGTACTTC.

The J gene is TRBJ2-1, the V gene TRBV6-5, with a possible D match to TRBD2 (5 bases). CDR1 and CDR2 from the germline V gene are MNHEY and SVGAGI. V dropped 7 bases and J dropped 2 bases, with 9 bases sitting between them. This CDR3 has 13 amino acids. CDR3 nucleotides: TGTGCCAGCACGGAAGCGGCCTACAATGAGCAGTTCTTC. As protein: CASTEAAYNEQFF.

This clonotype was seen a handful of times. V and J are TRBV20-1 and TRBJ2-1; a weak D match, TRBD2 (7 bases). The CDR3 covers 14 residues. CDR1 DFQATT and CDR2 SNEGSKA come from the germline V gene (reference sequence). V gave up 5 bases and J gave up 4 bases, with 15 bases separating them. This CDR3 is CSAEGEGNYNEQFF. The CDR3 DNA reads TGCAGTGCTGAGGGGGAGGGGAATTACAATGAGCAGTTCTTC.